The T cell receptor beta chain described here comes from a study of T-cell reconstitution after alpha-beta-depleted transplantation in children. Broader study findings: Surviving recipient cells, namely T cells and thymic progenitors, were the source of high day-60 TCRbeta diversity in some patients.

The CDR3 loop spans 14 amino acids. V lost 1 base, J lost 0 bases, and 6 bases lay in between. Germline V gene sequence: CDR1 SGHTA, CDR2 FQGNSA. This clonotype was detected a few times. No antigen is known for it. Preparing the TCRbeta library involved the use of unique molecular identifiers. TCRdb reprocessed the PCR reads via MiXCR and lists one record per CDR3 protein. The sample gives about 600,000 distinct CDR3 sequences, roughly 24% of which show up once; 13% to 15% is in the top ten. Sequencing used PBMCs, mostly from graft donor cells, obtained 360 days after TCRalphabeta/CD19-depleted stem cell transplant. The J gene is TRBJ1-1, the V gene TRBV7-2; D is undetermined. The TCR sequence derives from a boy in the first two years of life who had a stem cell transplant for acute myeloid leukemia, so the T cells may come from the graft donor. CDR3 DNA: TGTGCCAGCAGCTTAGTTAGGTTGAACACTGAAGCTTTCTTT. Translation gives CASSLVRLNTEAFF.